This T cell receptor beta chain was found in a study of regulatory T cells in long-lasting Graves disease. Study summary: The definition of persistent Graves' disease was over 5 years of antithyroid drugs with positive TSH receptor antibodies.

Time point here: persistent/refractory GD, antithyroid drugs over 5 years with positive TRAb. With RNA extracted from PBMCs as input, the TCR library was made. Study-wide results and caveats: More public clonotypes were shared by persistent patients (around 3,000) than by new patients (about 970). The TCR repertoire of persistent Graves' patients was less diverse than that of newly diagnosed ones.

Points on this clonotype: Antigen: not known.

Relying on iRepertoire HTBI primers and Arm-PCR of CDR3 regions, the team built TCR beta libraries. Under the authors' procedure: Sample data revealed 60 to 80 TRBV and under 15 TRBJ segments. MiXCR, run by TCRdb on the multiplex PCR reads, gives a single entry per CDR3 protein. TCRdb's processing, not the authors', yielded these V and J calls. The table lists 310,000 or so distinct CDR3 sequences, more than 20% of them singletons. The CDR3 loop spans 17 amino acids. Between the trimmed V and J ends, which lost 0 bases and 4 bases, there was a span of 19 bases. Germline V gene lookup returns CDR1 SGHVS and CDR2 FQNEAQ.

The chain has TRBV7-8 and TRBJ2-7; D may be TRBD2 (6 bases). The sequence derives from a female donor with Graves disease. The sample consisted of peripheral blood mononuclear cells (PBMCs), taken when the disease was refractory, from a patient treated with antithyroid drugs. The CDR3 nucleotides are TGTGCCAGCAGCTTAGCGCGGGCGGGGAAAAACGCATACGAGCAGTACTTC. Translating gives CASSLARAGKNAYEQYF.